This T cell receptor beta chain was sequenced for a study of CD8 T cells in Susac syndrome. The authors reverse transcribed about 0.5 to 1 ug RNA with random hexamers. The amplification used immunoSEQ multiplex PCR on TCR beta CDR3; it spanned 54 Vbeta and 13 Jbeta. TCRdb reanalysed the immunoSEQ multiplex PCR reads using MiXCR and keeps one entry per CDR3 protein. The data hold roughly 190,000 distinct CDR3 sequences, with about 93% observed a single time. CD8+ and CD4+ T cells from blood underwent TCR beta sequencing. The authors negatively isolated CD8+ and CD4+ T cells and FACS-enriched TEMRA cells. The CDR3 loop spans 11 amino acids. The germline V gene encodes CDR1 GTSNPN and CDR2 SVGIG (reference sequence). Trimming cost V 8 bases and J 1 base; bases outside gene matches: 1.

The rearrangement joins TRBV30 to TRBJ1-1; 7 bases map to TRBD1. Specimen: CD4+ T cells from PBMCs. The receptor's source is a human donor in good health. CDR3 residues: CAGQANTEAFF. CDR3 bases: TGTGCCGGACAGGCGAACACTGAAGCTTTCTTT.